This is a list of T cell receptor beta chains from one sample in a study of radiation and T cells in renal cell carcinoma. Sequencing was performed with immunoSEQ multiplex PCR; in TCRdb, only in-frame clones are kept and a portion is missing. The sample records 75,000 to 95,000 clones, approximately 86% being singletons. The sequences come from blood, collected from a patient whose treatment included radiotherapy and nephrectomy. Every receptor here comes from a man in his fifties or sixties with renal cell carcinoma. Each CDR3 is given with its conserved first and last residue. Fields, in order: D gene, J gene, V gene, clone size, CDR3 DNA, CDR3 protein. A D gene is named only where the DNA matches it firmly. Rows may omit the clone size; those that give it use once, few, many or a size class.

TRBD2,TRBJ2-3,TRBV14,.,TGTGCCAGCAGCCGAGTAATAGCGGGGGGGAGCACAGATACGCAGTATTTT,CASSRVIAGGSTDTQYF
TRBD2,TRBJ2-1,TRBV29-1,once,TGCAGCGGCTTCGGACTAGCGGGTAGAATGAGCTCCTACAATGAGCAGTTCTTC,CSGFGLAGRMSSYNEQFF
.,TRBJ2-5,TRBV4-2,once,TGTGCCAGCAGCCAACCATCGAGCGACCAAGAGACCCAGTACTTC,CASSQPSSDQETQYF
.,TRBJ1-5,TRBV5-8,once,TGTGCCAGCAGTAGAACGAAAGTAGGCAATCAGCCCCAGCATTTT,CASSRTKVGNQPQHF
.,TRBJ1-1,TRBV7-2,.,TGTGCCAGCGGCTACAAGAACACTGAAGCTTTCTTT,CASGYKNTEAFF
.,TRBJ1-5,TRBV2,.,TGTGCCAGCAGTGAACTCGGAGGAAATCAGCCCCAGCATTTT,CASSELGGNQPQHF
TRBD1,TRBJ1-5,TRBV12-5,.,TGTGCTAGTTCGGGACAGGGGGATCAGCCCCAGCATTTT,CASSGQGDQPQHF
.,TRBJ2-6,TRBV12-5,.,TGTGCTAGTGGTTTGTCCGGGGCCGGGACCAACGTCCTGACTTTC,CASGLSGAGTNVLTF
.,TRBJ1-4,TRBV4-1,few,TGCGCCAGCAGCTCCGGTAGGGCCGGGAATGAAAAACTGTTTTTT,CASSSGRAGNEKLFF
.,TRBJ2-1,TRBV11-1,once,TGTGCCAGCAGCTTACAGACAGGATTCTACAATGAGCAGTTCTTC,CASSLQTGFYNEQFF
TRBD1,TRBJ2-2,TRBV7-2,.,TGTGCCAGCAGCTCAGTATCTGGGACAGGGTACACCGGGGAGCTGTTTTTT,CASSSVSGTGYTGELFF
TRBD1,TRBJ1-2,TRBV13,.,TGTGCCAGCAGCGAAGGGACAGGGGTTGACTATGGCTACACCTTC,CASSEGTGVDYGYTF
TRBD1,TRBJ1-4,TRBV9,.,TGTGCCAGCAGCTCCGGGGACAGTAATGAAAAACTGTTTTTT,CASSSGDSNEKLFF
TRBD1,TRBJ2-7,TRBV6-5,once,TGTGCCAGCAGCCGCCCCGGGACAGGGACCTACGAGCAGTACTTC,CASSRPGTGTYEQYF
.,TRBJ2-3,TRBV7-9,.,TGTGCCAGCAGCTCGGGAAAAGGAATGACAGATACGCAGTATTTT,CASSSGKGMTDTQYF
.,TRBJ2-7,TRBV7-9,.,TGTGCCAGCAGCTTCTTGGACCGCTACGAGCAGTACTTC,CASSFLDRYEQYF
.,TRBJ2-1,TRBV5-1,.,TGCGCCAGCAGCTTAGAACTAACCTACAATGAGCAGTTCTTC,CASSLELTYNEQFF
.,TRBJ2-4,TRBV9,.,TGTGCCAGCAGCCTCATGGGACTAGCCAAAAACATTCAGTACTTC,CASSLMGLAKNIQYF
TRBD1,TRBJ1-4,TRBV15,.,TGTGCCACCAGCAGAGATCTTGTGGTAGGGGGCGGTGAAAAACTGTTTTTT,CATSRDLVVGGGEKLFF
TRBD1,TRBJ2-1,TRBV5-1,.,TGCGCCAGCAGCTTCGAGGGGGCCAATGAGCAGTTCTTC,CASSFEGANEQFF
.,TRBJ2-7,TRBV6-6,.,TGTGCCAGCAGCACCGGCACTTACGAGCAGTACTTC,CASSTGTYEQYF
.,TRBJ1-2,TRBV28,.,TGTGCCAGCAGTCCCGACTCTAACTATGGCTACACCTTC,CASSPDSNYGYTF
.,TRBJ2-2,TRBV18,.,TGTGCCAGCTCTGCAAACCGGGACACCCTCTATGGGGAGCTGTTTTTT,CASSANRDTLYGELFF
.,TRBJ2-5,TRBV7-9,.,TGTGCCAGCAGCCGTAGGGTAGGTGGATCCCAGTACTTC,CASSRRVGGSQYF
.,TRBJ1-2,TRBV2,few,TGTGCCAGCAGTGAATTCGATCAGTACTATGGCTACACCTTC,CASSEFDQYYGYTF
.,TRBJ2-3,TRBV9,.,TGTGCCAGCAGCTCGCGGGGTGACGAGACAGATACGCAGTATTTT,CASSSRGDETDTQYF
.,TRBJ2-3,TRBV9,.,TGTGCCAGCAGCGTAGCCTCGTCTAGCACAGATACGCAGTATTTT,CASSVASSSTDTQYF
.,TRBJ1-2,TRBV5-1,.,TGCGCCAGCAGCTCGTTAAATACAGGGAGTGGCTACACCTTC,CASSSLNTGSGYTF
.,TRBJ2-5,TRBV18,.,TGTGCCAGCTCACCATTGGACAGTGTAGAGACCCAGTACTTC,CASSPLDSVETQYF
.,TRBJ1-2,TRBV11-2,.,TGTGCCAGCAGCTTATACCTCGGGGAGGCCAACTATGGCTACACCTTC,CASSLYLGEANYGYTF
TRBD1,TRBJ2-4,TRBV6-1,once,TGTGCCAGCAGCTTTACAGGGGTAGCCAAAAACATTCAGTACTTC,CASSFTGVAKNIQYF
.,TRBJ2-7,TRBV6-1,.,TGTGCCAGCCGCGCCGGGGCCGAGCAGTACTTC,CASRAGAEQYF
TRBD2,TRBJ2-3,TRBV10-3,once,TGTGCCATCAGTGAGGGCGGGAGGGCCCCAGATACGCAGTATTTT,CAISEGGRAPDTQYF
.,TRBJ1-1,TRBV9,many,TGTGCCAGCAGCGTAGGTTTTGGGGGATTGACTGAAGCTTTCTTT,CASSVGFGGLTEAFF
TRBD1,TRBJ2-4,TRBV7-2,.,TGTGCCAGCAGGATGCGGGACAGGGATAGCATTCAGTACTTC,CASRMRDRDSIQYF
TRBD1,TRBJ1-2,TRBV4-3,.,TGCGCCAGCAGCCAAGTTGGGACAGGGGTTTTGTACTATGGCTACACCTTC,CASSQVGTGVLYYGYTF
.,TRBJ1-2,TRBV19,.,TGTGCCAGTAGTATAGCCCTGACAGCGTCTGGCTATGGCTACACCTTC,CASSIALTASGYGYTF
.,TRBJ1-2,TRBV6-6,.,TGTGCCAGCAGTTACTCGAAGGGGACCTATGGCTACACCTTC,CASSYSKGTYGYTF
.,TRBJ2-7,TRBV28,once,TGTGCCAGCAGTCCCCACCAGACCTACGAGCAGTACTTC,CASSPHQTYEQYF
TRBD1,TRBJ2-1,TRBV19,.,TGTGCCAGTAGTGTAACAGGGGGCTTGAATGAGCAGTTCTTC,CASSVTGGLNEQFF
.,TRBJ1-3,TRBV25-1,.,TGTGCCAGCAGTGACCCATCCAGGGTGGGAAACACCATATATTTT,CASSDPSRVGNTIYF